This paragraph covers one T cell receptor beta chain sequence. This clonotype turned up a few times. Its binding antigen is unknown. Base qualities are missing; no much larger clone stands one base away. Unmatched junction bases come to 5, with V trimmed by 3 bases and J by 5 bases. The CDR3 spans 16 residues, from the cysteine through the phenylalanine. Only the CDR3 DNA stays, 48 bases, in frame from base 1. Taken from the germline V gene, the CDR1 and CDR2 loops are MDHEN and SYDVKM. These data belong to a study of T-cell reconstitution after alpha-beta-depleted transplantation in children (dated by TCRdb to the mid-2010s). In the study overall: T-cell immune reconstitution after TCRalphabeta/CD19-depleted allogeneic hematopoietic cell transplantation in children was quantitatively tracked in the study by means of TCR repertoire profiling.

The library was prepared using PCR. The instrument given in TCRdb is Illumina HiSeq 2500. TCR library preparation used molecular barcoding, with unique molecular identifiers applied to normalize quantification of the TCRbeta repertoire. TCRdb cleaned the public reads at Q25 with fastp, built clones with MiXCR and kept in-frame beta chains. Here each entry gathers all rows of one CDR3 protein and keeps the most common genes and DNA. This sample holds approximately 350,000 distinct CDR3 sequences; 13% were observed only once. The ten largest make up approximately 4.2% of the sample. The rearrangement combines TRBV28 with TRBJ2-3; TRBD2 fits 13 bases in the junction. Sample: PBMCs, taken from the stem cell graft. This TCR was recovered from a human donor who donated a stem cell graft to a child with Fanconi anemia. The sequenced DNA is TGTGCCAGCAGTTTCCCGACTAGCGGGGGGATAGATACGCAGTATTTT. It encodes CASSFPTSGGIDTQYF. Here the CDR3 is joined to the reference TRBV28 and TRBJ2-3 genes, and the full variable domain is: DVKVTQSSRYLVKRTGEKVFLECVQDMDHENMFWYRQDPGLGLRLIYFSYDVKMKEKGDIPEGYSVSREKKERFSLILESASTNQTSMYLCASSFPTSGGIDTQYFGPGTRLTVL.